The 14 T cell receptor beta chains below all came from one sample that was sequenced in a study of Graves' ophthalmopathy and Graves' hyperthyroidism (dated by TCRdb to 2016 to 2018). TCRdb records Illumina HiSeq 2000 as the sequencer. For repertoire sequencing, TCR beta CDR3 regions were amplified from RNA transcripts. A first-round RT-PCR used HTBI primers with the Qiagen OneStep RT-PCR kit, followed by a second-round multiplex PCR, size selection and purification. TCRdb took the public reads, trimmed them with fastp at Q25, ran MiXCR for clone calling and kept in-frame beta chains. CDR3 protein duplicates are merged, each entry listing the most common genes and DNA. For this sample there are fewer than 600,000 distinct CDR3 sequences; roughly an eighth appear just once. Together, the top ten hold about a tenth of the sample. Sample: blood. The receptors here all came from a woman in her 30s with Graves' ophthalmopathy. Donor details come from another sample of the same person, matched by shared clones.

This clonotype was detected ten times or more. J is TRBJ1-5 and V is TRBV28, with 9 bases lining up with TRBD1. Trimming at V came to 3 bases and at J to 5 bases, leaving 5 bases not matched to a gene. The germline CDR1 and CDR2 sequences are MDHEN and SYDVKM. This CDR3 comprises 15 residues. This chain's CDR3 is CASSFRTGVDQPQHF. CDR3 in DNA: TGTGCCAGCAGTTTCCGGACAGGGGTGGATCAGCCCCAGCATTTT. Full variable domain (rest looked up from reference TRBV28 and TRBJ1-5): DVKVTQSSRYLVKRTGEKVFLECVQDMDHENMFWYRQDPGLGLRLIYFSYDVKMKEKGDIPEGYSVSREKKERFSLILESASTNQTSMYLCASSFRTGVDQPQHFGDGTRLSIL.

The sample holds many counts of this clonotype. The chain recombines TRBV24-1 with TRBJ2-3, with a tentative D call TRBD2 (6 bases). There are 15 residues in the CDR3. Deletions cut 4 bases from V and 6 bases from J, with 16 bases between. From germline, CDR1 is KGHDR and CDR2 SFDVKD. This CDR3 reads CATSDGPRSGDTQYF. The DNA of the CDR3 is TGTGCCACCAGTGACGGGCCTCGCAGCGGGGATACGCAGTATTTT.

This clonotype was found many times. This chain uses TRBV6-1 with TRBJ2-7; D unresolved. V lost 3 bases to trimming and J lost 3 bases, with 12 bases between them. The CDR3 is made up of 14 amino acids. CDR1 is MNHNS and CDR2 is SASEGT in the germline V gene. The CDR3 sequence: CASSEGGSRYEQYF. CDR3 nucleotides: TGTGCCAGCAGTGAGGGCGGTTCTCGCTACGAGCAGTACTTC.

In this sample, this clonotype turned up many times. The CDR3 sequence is CAISSGTSSYEQYF. DNA for the CDR3: TGTGCCATCAGCTCTGGGACCTCCTCCTACGAGCAGTACTTC. The V and J genes are TRBV10-3 and TRBJ2-7; D is tentatively TRBD1 or TRBD2 (5 bases each). The germline gives CDR1 ENHRY, CDR2 SYGVKD. The V and J ends lost 6 bases and 0 bases respectively, with 12 bases between them. This CDR3 has 14 amino acids.

This clonotype was counted a single time. An end of the junction differs from the germline gene, which may be a read error. V and J are TRBV19 and TRBJ2-2; a weak D match, TRBD2 (7 bases). Germline CDR1 and CDR2: LNHDA and SQIVND (reference sequence). The CDR3 totals 15 residues. The CDR3 region is CATHGEGVVTGELCF. DNA of the CDR3: TGTGCCACTCACGGGGAGGGGGTTGTAACCGGGGAGCTGTGTTTT.

The table lists this clonotype with many counts. The V and J genes are TRBV20-1 and TRBJ1-2; 8 bases are shared with TRBD1. With 5 bases clipped from V and 4 bases from J, the junction kept 6 bases outside the gene matches. Germline-derived CDR1 and CDR2 are DFQATT and SNEGSKA (reference sequence). CDR3 length: 13 residues. DNA of the CDR3: TGCAGTGCTTCGGACAGGGAAATCTATGGCTACACCTTC. Translating it yields CSASDREIYGYTF.

V and J are TRBV10-1 and TRBJ2-3, with a possible D match to TRBD2 (5 bases). The CDR3 contains 16 residues. Germline CDR1 and CDR2: WNHNN and SYGVQD (reference sequence). V lost 1 base and J 1 base, leaving 12 bases between the germline ends. The CDR3: CASSEYVAGGTDTQYF. The CDR3 DNA is TGCGCCAGCAGTGAGTACGTCGCGGGCGGCACAGATACGCAGTATTTT.

This clonotype was seen ten or more times. The chain joins TRBV30 to TRBJ2-7, with 7 bases identical to TRBD2. The CDR3 contains 14 residues. Germline V gene lookup returns CDR1 GTSNPN and CDR2 SVGIG (reference sequence). V was clipped by 5 bases and J by 1 base; unmatched bases: 8. CDR3 nucleotide sequence: TGTGCCTGGGACCGGGACGGGAGGTCCTACGAGCAGTACTTC. Amino acids: CAWDRDGRSYEQYF.

This clonotype was counted many times. The chain joins TRBV25-1 to TRBJ1-2; 8 nucleotides line up with TRBD1. V shed 2 bases and J 14 bases; nucleotides not matched to a gene: 10. The germline V gene has CDR1 MGHDK and CDR2 SYGVNS. This CDR3 has 13 residues. Here the CDR3 DNA reads TGTGCCAGCAGTGAAGGTGGACAGGGTCGAAAGACCTTC. This translates into CASSEGGQGRKTF.

This clonotype was recorded many times. The genes are TRBV2 and TRBJ2-5; perhaps TRBD1 as D (5 bases). This CDR3 comprises 12 residues. From germline, CDR1 is SNHLY and CDR2 FYNNEI. V was trimmed by 10 bases and J by 5 bases, leaving 14 bases between them. CDR3 bases: TGTGCCACCAGGGAAAGTGCGGAGACCCAGTACTTC. It is translated as CATRESAETQYF.

Ten or more counts support this clonotype. J is TRBJ2-7 and V is TRBV6-2 or TRBV6-3, with D perhaps assigned TRBD1 or TRBD2 (6 bases each). Trimming took 5 bases from V and 4 from J, leaving 27 bases between them. CDR1 is MNHEY and CDR2 is SVGEGT in the germline V gene. The CDR3 has 18 amino acids. CDR3 sequence: CASSRPGGGAFRGYEQYF. DNA for the CDR3: TGTGCCAGCAGTAGGCCCGGGGGTGGGGCATTTAGGGGGTACGAGCAGTACTTC.

Ten or more counts support this clonotype. The J gene is TRBJ2-2, the V gene TRBV27; no clear D gene. CDR1 is MNHEY and CDR2 is SMNVEV in the germline V gene (reference sequence). V was clipped by 2 bases and J by 1 base, with 14 bases between them. This CDR3 has 17 residues. CDR3 nucleotide sequence: TGTGCCAGCAGTTTAGTTCTCCAGGAACAGAACACCGGGGAGCTGTTTTTT. It codes for CASSLVLQEQNTGELFF.

This clonotype was counted between two and nine times. The CDR3 protein is CAIRGSNPEAFF. CDR3 nucleotides: TGTGCCATCAGGGGATCGAACCCAGAAGCTTTCTTT. The chain links TRBV10-3 to TRBJ1-1, with no clear D. Trimming left V 6 bases short and J 8 bases short, with 13 bases between. Germline values: CDR1 ENHRY, CDR2 SYGVKD. The CDR3 loop spans 12 amino acids.

J is TRBJ2-7 and V is TRBV6-2 or TRBV6-3; 7 nucleotides line up with TRBD1. V dropped 6 bases and J dropped 3; count of bases not matched to a gene: 11. Germline V CDR1 and CDR2: MNHEY, SVGEGT. The CDR3 totals 15 residues. As DNA, the CDR3 is TGTGCCAGCAGCCCTTCCGGGACAGATTTCTACGAGCAGTACTTC. This gives the protein CASSPSGTDFYEQYF.